These 2 T cell receptor beta chains share one sample of origin, sequenced in a study of shared clonotypes between healthy human individuals. Libraries were prepared by immunoSEQ multiplex PCR; TCRdb keeps only in-frame clonotypes and omits some of them. The profile shows roughly 320,000 clones, about nine tenths of them singletons. Source material: memory CD8+ T cells sorted from blood. Stated subset: CD45RO+ cells pooled with CCR7-negative TemRA cells. These receptors were taken from a man younger than 30 in good health.

The chain carries TRBV5-4 and TRBJ1-6; a possible D gene is TRBD1 (6 bases). CDR1 and CDR2 from the germline V gene are SGHNT and YYREEE (reference sequence). CDR3 size: 15 residues. V lost 0 bases, J lost 5 bases, and 9 bases lay in between. The CDR3 nucleotides read TGTGCCAGCAGCTTGGACAGGGACCATAATTCACCCCTCCACTTT. Translated: CASSLDRDHNSPLHF.

The V gene is TRBV6-5, the J gene TRBJ1-1, with 7 bases matching TRBD1. V was pared by 7 bases and J by 7 bases, with 12 bases of the junction left unmatched. CDR1 MNHEY and CDR2 SVGAGI come from the germline V gene. CDR3 length: 14 amino acids. In DNA, the CDR3 is TGTGCCAGCATCCTAACAGGGGCCTTGGGTGAAGCTTTCTTT. Amino acid sequence: CASILTGALGEAFF.